The 6 T cell receptor beta chains presented below share a single source sample, sequenced in a study of PD-1 blockade in classical Hodgkin lymphoma. Assay used: immunoSEQ multiplex PCR; TCRdb lists only in-frame clones, some missing. The table lists about 36,000 clones, 69% of them singletons. Relapse was seen in all patients after autologous stem cell transplantation, and brentuximab vedotin exposure was variable. The source material was peripheral blood mononuclear cells (PBMCs), sampled before the second cycle of nivolumab. The receptors derive from a human donor with classical Hodgkin lymphoma.

V usage is TRBV10-3 and J usage is TRBJ2-3; 8 bases agree with TRBD2. Germline V lookup: CDR1 ENHRY, CDR2 SYGVKD. This CDR3 has 16 amino acids. The V and J ends lost 5 bases and 3 bases, in that order; junction bases with no gene match: 10. The CDR3 DNA reads TGTGCCATCAGTCCGGGACTAGGAAGGAGAACAGATACGCAGTATTTT. Translating it yields CAISPGLGRRTDTQYF.

This clone was observed a handful of times. The chain recombines TRBV28 with TRBJ1-3, with a possible D match to TRBD1 (6 bases). The germline gives CDR1 MDHEN, CDR2 SYDVKM. V gave up 6 bases and J gave up 8 bases, with 20 bases separating them. CDR3 length: 15 residues. The CDR3 nucleotides are TGTGCCAGCAGCGATTACCTACAGGGAGACCACACCATATATTTT. Translating gives CASSDYLQGDHTIYF.

This chain links TRBV5-3 with TRBJ1-2; 9 nucleotides align to TRBD1. TRBV5-3 is designated an ORF whose function remains uncertain. Germline trimming cut 4 bases from V and 1 base from J; bases unmatched to any gene: 5. The CDR3 contains 15 residues. The CDR3 DNA reads as TGTGCCAGAAGCGGAAGGACAGGGGATAACTATGGCTACACCTTC. Its translation: CARSGRTGDNYGYTF.

The rearrangement joins TRBV9 to TRBJ2-2; weak D call: TRBD1 (6 bases). V lost 3 bases to trimming and J lost 8 bases, with 11 bases between them. The CDR3 consists of 13 residues. Germline assignment: CDR1 SGDLS and CDR2 YYNGEE. CDR3 in amino acids: CASSARGAGELFF. The CDR3 DNA reads as TGTGCCAGCAGCGCCAGGGGTGCTGGGGAGCTGTTTTTT.

This chain links TRBV9 with TRBJ1-2, with TRBD1 identical over 7 bases. The CDR3 sequence is 13 residues long. Per the germline V gene, CDR1 is SGDLS and CDR2 is YYNGEE. The V gene end was trimmed by 4 bases and the J gene end by 1 base; junction bases not matched to a gene: 1. Written as DNA, the CDR3 is TGTGCCAGCAGCTGGGACAGTAACTATGGCTACACCTTC. This sequence encodes CASSWDSNYGYTF.

In this sample, this clone turned up once. The chain uses TRBV7-2 and TRBJ1-2; D is unresolved. The germline gives CDR1 SGHTA, CDR2 FQGNSA. This CDR3 has 16 amino acids. V was cut by 5 bases and J by 4 bases, with 20 bases left in between. The CDR3 DNA is TGTGCCAGCAGCCTCTCACCCCCCTCGGCGCTCTATGGCTACACCTTC. Amino acids: CASSLSPPSALYGYTF.